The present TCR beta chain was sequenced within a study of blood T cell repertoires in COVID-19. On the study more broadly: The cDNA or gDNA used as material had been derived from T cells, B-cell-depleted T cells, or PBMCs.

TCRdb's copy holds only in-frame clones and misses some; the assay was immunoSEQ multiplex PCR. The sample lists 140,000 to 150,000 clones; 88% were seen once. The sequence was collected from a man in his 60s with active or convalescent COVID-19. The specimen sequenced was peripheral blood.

CDR3 DNA sequence: TGCAGTGCTAGTCCGGAGCCCGCTCGAGATACGCAGTATTTT. This codes for CSASPEPARDTQYF. This rearrangement joins TRBV20-1 to TRBJ2-3; D gene unclear. Germline assignment: CDR1 DFQATT and CDR2 SNEGSKA (reference sequence). The CDR3 has 14 residues. Trimming took 3 bases from V and 5 from J, leaving 15 bases between them.